Listed below are T cell receptor beta chains from one sample, sequenced in a study of blood T cell repertoires in COVID-19. Repertoires were generated with immunoSEQ multiplex PCR, while TCRdb's copy carries only in-frame clones and drops some. Among fewer than 300,000 clones listed, about 81% were seen once. Sequenced sample: peripheral blood. All receptors come from a human donor with COVID-19, enrolled during active disease. The donor label of this sample is uncertain. The CDR3 runs from the conserved cysteine through the conserved F or W. Fields, in order: clone size, V gene, J gene, D gene, CDR3 protein, CDR3 DNA. A D gene is named only where the DNA matches it firmly. The size entry is marked missing in some rows and otherwise reads once, few, many or a size class.

>-|TRBV9|TRBJ1-6|-
CASSVRDSLSSPLHF
TGTGCCAGCAGCGTCCGGGACTCCCTTAGTTCACCCCTCCACTTT
>-|TRBV3-1/TRBV3-2|TRBJ2-2|-
CASSHVPGAGTGELFF
TGTGCCAGCAGCCATGTCCCCGGAGCGGGTACCGGGGAGCTGTTTTTT
>-|TRBV30|TRBJ1-2|TRBD1
CAWTLDRGPNYGYTF
TGTGCCTGGACTTTGGACAGGGGCCCTAACTATGGCTACACCTTC
>few|TRBV7-3|TRBJ2-1|TRBD2
CASSLAGVNNEQFF
TGTGCCAGCAGCTTAGCGGGAGTTAACAATGAGCAGTTCTTC
>-|TRBV20-1|TRBJ1-2|-
CSARGPGGYTF
TGCAGTGCCAGAGGCCCAGGGGGCTACACCTTC
>-|TRBV3-1/TRBV3-2|TRBJ2-3|-
CASSQDPGLNTDTQYF
TGTGCCAGCAGCCAAGACCCGGGATTAAACACAGATACGCAGTATTTT
>-|TRBV5-4|TRBJ2-5|-
CASSLEQPLGTQYF
TGTGCCAGCAGCTTGGAACAGCCTCTGGGGACCCAGTACTTC
>once|TRBV7-9|TRBJ2-7|TRBD1
CASSLSGGLAYEQYF
TGTGCCAGCAGCTTATCAGGGGGATTGGCCTACGAGCAGTACTTC
>-|TRBV28|TRBJ2-1|-
CASSRREFGEQFF
TGTGCCAGCAGTAGACGGGAGTTCGGTGAGCAGTTCTTC
>-|TRBV29-1|TRBJ1-6|-
CSVGAGNNSPLHF
TGCAGCGTTGGCGCCGGGAATAATTCACCCCTCCACTTT
>-|TRBV7-6|TRBJ2-3|TRBD1
CASTRTGGADTQYF
TGTGCCAGCACTCGGACAGGGGGGGCAGATACGCAGTATTTT
>-|TRBV27|TRBJ2-1|TRBD1
CASSLDRGLEQFF
TGTGCCAGCAGTTTGGACAGGGGGTTGGAGCAGTTCTTC
>-|TRBV19|TRBJ2-2|-
CASRPDWSTGELFF
TGTGCCAGCCGTCCGGACTGGAGCACCGGGGAGCTGTTTTTT
>-|TRBV10-3|TRBJ1-2|TRBD1
CAISESTGNGYTF
TGTGCCATCAGTGAGTCGACAGGGAACGGCTACACCTTC
>-|TRBV3-1/TRBV3-2|TRBJ2-1|-
CASRGEYEQFF
TGTGCCAGCAGGGGAGAATATGAGCAGTTCTTC
>-|TRBV7-9|TRBJ1-3|TRBD1
CASSLGGQGANTIYF
TGTGCCAGCAGCTTAGGGGGACAGGGGGCGAACACCATATATTTT
>-|TRBV6-5|TRBJ2-1|-
CASALASSSYNEQFF
TGTGCCAGCGCCCTAGCGTCGAGCTCCTACAATGAGCAGTTCTTC
>-|TRBV10-3|TRBJ1-3|-
CAVTFGDGNTIYF
TGTGCCGTAACCTTCGGGGATGGAAACACCATATATTTT
>few|TRBV6-6|TRBJ1-2|TRBD1
CASSRGQGVRSNYGYTF
TGTGCCAGCAGTCGAGGACAGGGGGTCCGTTCTAACTATGGCTACACCTTC
>-|TRBV5-1|TRBJ2-3|TRBD2
CASNPSGRGTDTQYF
TGCGCCAGCAACCCCAGCGGGAGAGGGACAGATACGCAGTATTTT
>-|TRBV6-5|TRBJ2-7|TRBD2
CASSPSSGEAHEQYF
TGTGCCAGCAGTCCCTCTAGCGGAGAAGCCCACGAGCAGTACTTC
>-|TRBV5-5|TRBJ2-7|-
CASLPELGGRHEQYF
TGTGCCAGTCTTCCGGAGCTAGGGGGTCGCCACGAGCAGTACTTC
>-|TRBV7-2|TRBJ2-1|TRBD2
CASRLTSGNEQFF
TGTGCCAGCAGGTTGACTAGCGGCAATGAGCAGTTCTTC
>-|TRBV7-2|TRBJ2-1|TRBD2
CASSPRLAGTNEQFF
TGTGCCAGCAGCCCCCGGCTAGCGGGGACCAATGAGCAGTTCTTC
>-|TRBV3-1/TRBV3-2|TRBJ1-2|-
CASSPAGDYGYTF
TGTGCCAGCAGCCCCGCAGGGGACTATGGCTACACCTTC
>-|TRBV19|TRBJ2-6|TRBD1
CASSRDRETGANVLTF
TGTGCCAGTAGTCGGGACAGGGAAACTGGGGCCAACGTCCTGACTTTC
>-|TRBV15|TRBJ1-5|TRBD1
CATSRPGTGEFQPQHF
TGTGCCACCAGCAGACCCGGGACAGGGGAATTTCAGCCCCAGCATTTT
>-|TRBV28|TRBJ2-1|TRBD2
CASSLTSGSVNEQFF
TGTGCCAGCAGTTTAACTAGCGGGAGTGTCAATGAGCAGTTCTTC
>-|TRBV27|TRBJ1-4|-
CASRPHGGPANEKLFF
TGTGCCAGCAGACCCCACGGGGGGCCTGCTAATGAAAAACTGTTTTTT
>-|TRBV28|TRBJ1-2|TRBD1
CASRDRASYGYTF
TGTGCCAGTCGGGACAGGGCGTCTTATGGCTACACCTTC
>-|TRBV7-9|TRBJ1-1|-
CASSTQSNTEAFF
TGTGCCAGCAGCACACAAAGTAACACTGAAGCTTTCTTT
>once|TRBV10-1|TRBJ1-2|-
CASSEDSHSIPADYGYTF
TGCGCCAGCAGTGAAGATTCGCACTCCATCCCCGCTGACTATGGCTACACCTTC
>-|TRBV19|TRBJ1-5|TRBD1
CASRQGVATKQPQHF
TGTGCCAGTAGACAGGGGGTGGCTACAAAACAGCCCCAGCATTTT